This entry concerns a single T cell receptor beta chain. Its matching antigen is unknown. TCRdb passed the 5' RACE reads through MiXCR, listing each CDR3 protein once. The profile covers approximately 190,000 distinct CDR3 sequences, with approximately 20% appearing a single time and 2% to 3% taken by the ten largest. Trimming took off 0 bases at V and 7 bases at J, with 10 bases between the two ends. From germline, CDR1 is SQVTM and CDR2 ANQGSEA. The CDR3 sequence is 12 residues long. The sample is drawn from a study of T-cell memory formation after mild COVID-19. Study-wide background: The study found TCR clusters largely donor specific.

Findings and caveats of the study: Detection of some responders pre-infection suggested pre-existing cross-reactive memory T cells participated.

The clonotype comes from an adult woman who had mild COVID-19 (a few samples of this study predate the infection). Cell type and time point are not known. This sequence joins TRBV29-1 and TRBJ2-7; a possible D gene is TRBD1 (6 bases). The material sequenced was PBMCs or a T cell subset sorted from them (not recorded which). The CDR3 DNA reads TGCAGCGTTGAAGACAGGGGAAGGGAGCAGTACTTC. Translated: CSVEDRGREQYF.